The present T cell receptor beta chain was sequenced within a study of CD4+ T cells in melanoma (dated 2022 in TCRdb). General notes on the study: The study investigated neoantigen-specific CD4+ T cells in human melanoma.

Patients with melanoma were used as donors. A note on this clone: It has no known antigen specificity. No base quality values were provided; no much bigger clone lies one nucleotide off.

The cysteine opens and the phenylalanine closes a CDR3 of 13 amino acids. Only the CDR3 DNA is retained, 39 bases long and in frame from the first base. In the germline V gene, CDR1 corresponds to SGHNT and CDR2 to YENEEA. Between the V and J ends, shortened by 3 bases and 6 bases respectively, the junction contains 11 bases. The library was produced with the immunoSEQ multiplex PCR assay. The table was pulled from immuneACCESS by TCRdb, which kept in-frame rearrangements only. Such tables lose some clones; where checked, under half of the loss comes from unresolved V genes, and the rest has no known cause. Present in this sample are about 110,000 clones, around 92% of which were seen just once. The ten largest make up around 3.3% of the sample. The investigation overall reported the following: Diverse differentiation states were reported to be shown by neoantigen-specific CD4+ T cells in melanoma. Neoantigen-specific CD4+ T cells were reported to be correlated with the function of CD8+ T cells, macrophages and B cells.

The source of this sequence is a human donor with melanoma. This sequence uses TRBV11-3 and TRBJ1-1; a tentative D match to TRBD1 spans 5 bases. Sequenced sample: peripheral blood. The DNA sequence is TGTGCCAGCAGCTTGCAGGACATGTCTGAAGCTTTCTTT. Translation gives CASSLQDMSEAFF.